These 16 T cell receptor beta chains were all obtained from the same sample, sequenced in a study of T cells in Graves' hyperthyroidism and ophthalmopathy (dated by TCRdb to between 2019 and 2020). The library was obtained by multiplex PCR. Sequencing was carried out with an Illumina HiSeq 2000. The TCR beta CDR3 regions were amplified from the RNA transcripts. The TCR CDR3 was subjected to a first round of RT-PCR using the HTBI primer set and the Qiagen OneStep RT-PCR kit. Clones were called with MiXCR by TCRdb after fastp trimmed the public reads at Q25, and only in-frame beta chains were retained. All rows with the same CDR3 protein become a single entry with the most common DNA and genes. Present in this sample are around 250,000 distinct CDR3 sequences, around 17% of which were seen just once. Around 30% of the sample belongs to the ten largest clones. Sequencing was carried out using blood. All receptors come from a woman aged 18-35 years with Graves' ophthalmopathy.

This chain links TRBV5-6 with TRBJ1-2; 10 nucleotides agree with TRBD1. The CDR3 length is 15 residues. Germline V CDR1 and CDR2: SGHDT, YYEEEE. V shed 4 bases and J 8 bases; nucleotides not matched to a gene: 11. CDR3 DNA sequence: TGTGCCAGCAGCGTGGACAGGGGGTATTCTATGGGCTACACCTTC. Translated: CASSVDRGYSMGYTF.

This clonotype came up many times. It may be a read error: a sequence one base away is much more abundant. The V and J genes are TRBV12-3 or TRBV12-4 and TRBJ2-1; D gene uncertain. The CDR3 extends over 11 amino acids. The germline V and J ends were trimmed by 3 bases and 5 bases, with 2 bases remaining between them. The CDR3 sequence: CASSFHNEQFF. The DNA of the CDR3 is TGTGCCAGCAGTTTTCACAATGAGCAGTTCTTC.

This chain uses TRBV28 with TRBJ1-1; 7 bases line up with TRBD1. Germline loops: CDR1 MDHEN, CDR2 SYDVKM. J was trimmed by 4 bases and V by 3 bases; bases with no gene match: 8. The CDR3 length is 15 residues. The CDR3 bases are TGTGCCAGCAGTTTGTCGACAGGGAAGGGCACTGAAGCTTTCTTT. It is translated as CASSLSTGKGTEAFF.

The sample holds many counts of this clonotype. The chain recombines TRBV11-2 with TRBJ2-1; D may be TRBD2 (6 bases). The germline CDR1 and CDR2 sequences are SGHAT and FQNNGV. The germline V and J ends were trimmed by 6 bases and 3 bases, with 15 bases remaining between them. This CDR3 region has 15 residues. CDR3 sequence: CASRNEGLFYNEQFF. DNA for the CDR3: TGTGCCAGCAGAAACGAGGGACTGTTCTACAATGAGCAGTTCTTC.

The CDR3 loop reads CASTGLTGGAATFF. The CDR3 DNA reads TGTGCCAGCACCGGGCTGACAGGGGGCGCGGCGACTTTCTTT. The chain carries TRBV2 and TRBJ1-1; TRBD1 matches at 10 bases. The J segment lost 12 bases and the V segment lost 7 bases, leaving 14 bases of the junction unmatched. The CDR3 spans 14 residues. Per germline, CDR1 SNHLY and CDR2 FYNNEI.

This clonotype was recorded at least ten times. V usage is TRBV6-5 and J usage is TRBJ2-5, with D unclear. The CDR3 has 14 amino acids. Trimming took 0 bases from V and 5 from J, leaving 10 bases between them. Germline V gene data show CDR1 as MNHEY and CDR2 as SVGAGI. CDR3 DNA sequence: TGTGCCAGCAGTTACTCGCGACAAGCGGAGACCCAGTACTTC. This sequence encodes CASSYSRQAETQYF.

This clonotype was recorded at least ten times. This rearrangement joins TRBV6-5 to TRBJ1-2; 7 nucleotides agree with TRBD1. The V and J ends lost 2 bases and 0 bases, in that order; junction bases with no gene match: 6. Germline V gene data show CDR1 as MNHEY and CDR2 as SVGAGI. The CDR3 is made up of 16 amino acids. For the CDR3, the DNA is TGTGCCAGCAGTTACGATTTGGACAGGACTAACTATGGCTACACCTTC. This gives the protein CASSYDLDRTNYGYTF.

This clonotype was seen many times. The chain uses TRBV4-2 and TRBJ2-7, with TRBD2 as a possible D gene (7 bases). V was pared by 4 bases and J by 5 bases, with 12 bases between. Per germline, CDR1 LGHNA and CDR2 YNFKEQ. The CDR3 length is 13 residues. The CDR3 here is CASSPVGGDEQYF. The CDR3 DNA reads TGTGCCAGCAGCCCCGTAGGGGGGGACGAGCAGTACTTC.

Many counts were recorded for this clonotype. CDR3 amino acids: CSARTGGSNQPQHF. The CDR3 region has the DNA TGCAGTGCTAGGACAGGGGGTAGCAATCAGCCCCAGCATTTT. The V gene is TRBV20-1, the J gene TRBJ1-5, with TRBD1 matching over 9 bases. V lost 3 bases, J lost 0 bases, and 0 bases stayed unmatched. The CDR3 sequence is 14 residues long. Germline V gene sequence: CDR1 DFQATT, CDR2 SNEGSKA (reference sequence).

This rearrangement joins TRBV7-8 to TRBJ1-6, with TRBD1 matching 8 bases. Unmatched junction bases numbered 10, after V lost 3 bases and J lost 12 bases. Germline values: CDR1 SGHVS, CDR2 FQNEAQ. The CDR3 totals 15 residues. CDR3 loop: CASSLPGTGKIPLHF. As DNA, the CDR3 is TGTGCCAGCAGCTTGCCGGGGACAGGAAAGATACCCCTCCACTTT.

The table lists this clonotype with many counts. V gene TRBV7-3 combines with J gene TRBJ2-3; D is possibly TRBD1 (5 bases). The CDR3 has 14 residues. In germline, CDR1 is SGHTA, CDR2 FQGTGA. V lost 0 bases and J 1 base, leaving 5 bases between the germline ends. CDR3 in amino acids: CASSLTGGTDTQYF. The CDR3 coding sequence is TGTGCCAGCAGCTTAACAGGGGGCACAGATACGCAGTATTTT.

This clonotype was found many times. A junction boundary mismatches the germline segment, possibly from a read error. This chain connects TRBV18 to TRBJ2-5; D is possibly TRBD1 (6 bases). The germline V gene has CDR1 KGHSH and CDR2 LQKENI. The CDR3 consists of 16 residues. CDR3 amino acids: CANSTGTLASQETQYF. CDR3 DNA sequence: TGTGCCAACTCAACCGGGACACTGGCCTCCCAAGAGACCCAGTACTTC.

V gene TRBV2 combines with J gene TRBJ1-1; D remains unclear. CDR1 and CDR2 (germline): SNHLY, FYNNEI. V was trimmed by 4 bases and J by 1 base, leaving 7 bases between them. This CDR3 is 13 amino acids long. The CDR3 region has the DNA TGTGCCAGCAGTGGGGAAGCGAACACTGAAGCTTTCTTT. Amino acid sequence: CASSGEANTEAFF.

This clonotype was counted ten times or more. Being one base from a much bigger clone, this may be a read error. CDR3: CATSGGMNTEAFF. The CDR3, as DNA: TGTGCCACCAGTGGGGGGATGAACACTGAAGCTTTCTTT. The rearrangement links TRBV15 to TRBJ1-1; D might be TRBD1 (5 bases). Per germline, CDR1 LNHNV and CDR2 YYDKDF (reference sequence). The CDR3 runs 13 residues. V was trimmed by 6 bases and J by 0 bases, leaving 8 bases between them.

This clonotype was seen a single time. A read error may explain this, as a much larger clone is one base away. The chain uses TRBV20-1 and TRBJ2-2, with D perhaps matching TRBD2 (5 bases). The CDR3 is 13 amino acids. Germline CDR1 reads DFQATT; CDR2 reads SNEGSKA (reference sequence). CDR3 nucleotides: TGCAGTGCTCCCATGACCGGTACCGGGGAGCTGGTTTTT. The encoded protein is CSAPMTGTGELVF.

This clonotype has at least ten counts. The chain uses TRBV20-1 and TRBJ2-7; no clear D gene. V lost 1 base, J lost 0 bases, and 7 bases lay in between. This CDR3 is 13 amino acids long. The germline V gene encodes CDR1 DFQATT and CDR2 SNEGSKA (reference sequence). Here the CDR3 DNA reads TGCAGTGCTAGAGCCGAAAACTCCTACGAGCAGTACTTC. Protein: CSARAENSYEQYF.